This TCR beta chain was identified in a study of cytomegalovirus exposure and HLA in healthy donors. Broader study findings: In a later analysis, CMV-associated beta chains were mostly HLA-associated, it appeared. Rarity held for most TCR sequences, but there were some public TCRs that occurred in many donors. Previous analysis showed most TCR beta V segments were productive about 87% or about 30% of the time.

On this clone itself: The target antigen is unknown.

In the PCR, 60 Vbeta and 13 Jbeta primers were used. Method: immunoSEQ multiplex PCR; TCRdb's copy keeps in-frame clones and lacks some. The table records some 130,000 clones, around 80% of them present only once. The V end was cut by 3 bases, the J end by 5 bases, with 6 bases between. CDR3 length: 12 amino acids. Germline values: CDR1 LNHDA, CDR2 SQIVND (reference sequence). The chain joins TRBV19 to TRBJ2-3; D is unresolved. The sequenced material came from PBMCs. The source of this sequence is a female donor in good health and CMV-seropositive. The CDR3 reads CASSMPRDTQYF. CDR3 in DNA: TGTGCCAGTAGTATGCCGAGAGATACGCAGTATTTT.